This T cell receptor (beta chain) was sequenced for a study of cytomegalovirus exposure and HLA in healthy donors. Overall study findings and caveats: It was assumed in the presence/absence analyses that sequencing depth was roughly uniform across donors. Per published accounts, TCR beta sequences correctly predicted the HLA-A and HLA-B alleles of most subjects.

With 60 Vbeta and 13 Jbeta primers, the PCR was carried out. Only in-frame clones appear in the TCRdb table, and some are missing; sequencing was by immunoSEQ multiplex PCR. The sample shows 150,000 to 200,000 clones, over 70% of them seen only once. The V end was cut by 6 bases, the J end by 5 bases, with 16 bases between. Germline V CDR1 and CDR2: SGHVS, FNYEAQ. The CDR3 sequence is 14 residues long. At sampling all donors were nominally healthy, likely with unrecorded immune exposures. This clone was counted only a few times. Its antigen remains unidentified. Sequencing was performed on PBMCs. The clonotype comes from a middle-aged woman in good health and CMV-seronegative. This rearrangement joins TRBV7-6 to TRBJ2-5; weak D call: TRBD2 (6 bases). The CDR3 protein is CASSIRRGWETQYF. For the CDR3, the DNA is TGTGCCAGCAGTATAAGGCGGGGATGGGAGACCCAGTACTTC.